These 14 T cell receptor beta chains share one sample of origin, sequenced in a study of regulatory T cells in long-lasting Graves disease. This sample's time point: newly diagnosed GD, antithyroid drugs for less than 3 months. With RNA extracted from PBMCs as input, the TCR library was made. Both iRepertoire HTBI primers and Arm-PCR of CDR3 regions were used to build the TCR beta libraries. TCRdb recomputed calls from the multiplex PCR reads with MiXCR, one row per CDR3 protein. The sample has over 200,000 distinct CDR3 sequences, 15% to 20% seen once. These data are also associated with another study on T cells in Graves' hyperthyroidism and ophthalmopathy.

The input for sequencing was peripheral blood mononuclear cells (PBMCs), taken at new diagnosis, from a patient treated with antithyroid drugs. The receptors were sampled from a woman aged 30 to 39 with Graves disease.

This clonotype has ten or more counts. The V gene is TRBV20-1, the J gene TRBJ1-5; weak D call: TRBD1 (5 bases). Germline lookup yields CDR1 DFQATT and CDR2 SNEGSKA (reference sequence). The CDR3 length is 15 residues. V was clipped by 1 base and J by 11 bases, with 21 bases between them. CDR3 amino acids: CSARGPGTPEVAQHF. CDR3 DNA: TGCAGTGCTAGAGGGCCCGGGACTCCGGAGGTGGCCCAGCATTTT.

This clonotype was seen ten or more times. The chain carries TRBV27 and TRBJ1-1; TRBD1 is a possible D gene (6 bases). This CDR3 spans 12 amino acids. V dropped 10 bases and J dropped 4 bases, with 13 bases sitting between them. Germline V gene lookup returns CDR1 MNHEY and CDR2 SMNVEV (reference sequence). The CDR3: CATVGGITEAFF. CDR3 DNA sequence: TGTGCCACGGTAGGGGGTATCACTGAAGCTTTCTTT.

This clonotype was observed at least ten times. CDR3 nucleotides: TGCAGTGCTAGTTCGGGACCAGGAGAGACCCAGTACTTC. It yields the protein CSASSGPGETQYF. The chain carries TRBV20-1 and TRBJ2-5, with D possibly called TRBD1 or TRBD2 (5 bases each). Trimming removed 3 bases from V and 4 bases from J, with 12 bases in between. The germline V gene has CDR1 DFQATT and CDR2 SNEGSKA (reference sequence). This CDR3 region has 13 residues.

This clonotype has at least ten counts. V usage is TRBV28 and J usage is TRBJ1-6, with TRBD1 as a possible D gene (5 bases). Trimming left V 9 bases short and J 7 bases short, with 7 bases between. This CDR3 is 11 amino acids long. CDR1 and CDR2 from the germline V gene are MDHEN and SYDVKM. The CDR3 DNA reads TGTGCCAGTCGGACAAATTCACCCCTCCACTTT. This codes for CASRTNSPLHF.

There are many counts of this clonotype. The chain couples TRBV6-2 or TRBV6-3 to TRBJ2-2; D gene uncertain. V lost 1 base and J 5 bases, leaving 8 bases between the germline ends. Germline lookup yields CDR1 MNHEY and CDR2 SVGEGT. This CDR3 has 14 amino acids. Here the CDR3 DNA reads TGTGCCAGCAGTTACTGTTTAGAGACCGGGGAGCTGTTTTTT. It translates to CASSYCLETGELFF.

This clonotype appeared many times. The chain couples TRBV7-2 to TRBJ1-3, with 7 bases aligning to TRBD1. The CDR3 loop spans 15 amino acids. CDR1 is SGHTA and CDR2 is FQGNSA in the germline V gene. J lost 1 base, V lost 5 bases, and 5 bases had no gene match. The CDR3 loop is CASSPTDRSGNTIYF. The CDR3 nucleotides read TGTGCCAGCAGCCCTACGGACAGGTCTGGAAACACCATATATTTT.

Ten or more counts support this clonotype. The gene calls are TRBV16 and TRBJ1-1; D uncertain. The germline gives CDR1 KGHSY, CDR2 FQNENV. The CDR3 length is 15 residues. V lost 4 bases and J lost 1, with 13 bases in between. For the CDR3, the DNA is TGTGCCAGCAGCCCTTTGGGAGGAGAGAACACTGAAGCTTTCTTT. It translates to CASSPLGGENTEAFF.

This clonotype appeared many times. J is TRBJ2-3 and V is TRBV7-3; D may be TRBD1 or TRBD2 (5 bases each). This CDR3 is built from 15 residues. V lost 2 bases and J 2 bases, leaving 11 bases between the germline ends. Per the germline V gene, CDR1 is SGHTA and CDR2 is FQGTGA. The CDR3 protein is CASSLGDGPTDTQYF. The CDR3 nucleotides are TGTGCCAGCAGCTTAGGGGACGGACCCACAGATACGCAGTATTTT.

This clonotype has a count of ten or more. This chain connects TRBV5-1 to TRBJ1-5, with TRBD1 matching 10 bases. J gave up 5 bases and V 0 bases, and 2 bases lay outside the gene matches. CDR3 length: 15 residues. Germline values: CDR1 SGHRS, CDR2 YFSETQ. The CDR3 region has the DNA TGCGCCAGCAGCTTGGGAGGACAGGGGGATCAGCCCCAGCATTTT. This sequence encodes CASSLGGQGDQPQHF.

This clonotype was seen many times. The rearrangement links TRBV4-1 to TRBJ1-2, with TRBD1 as a possible D gene (5 bases). CDR3 length equals 11 residues. Germline assignment: CDR1 MGHRA and CDR2 YSYEKL. With 6 bases removed from V and 6 bases from J, the gap between germline ends came to 8 bases. The CDR3 protein is CASRKGNGYTF. CDR3 DNA sequence: TGCGCCAGCAGGAAGGGGAATGGCTACACCTTC.

V is TRBV2 and J is TRBJ2-3, with TRBD2 matching over 8 bases. The J segment lost 5 bases and the V segment lost 5 bases, leaving 9 bases of the junction unmatched. The CDR3 is 15 amino acids. The V gene's germline CDR1 is SNHLY and CDR2 FYNNEI. The DNA of the CDR3 is TGTGCCAGCAGTCCTCTACGAGCGGGGGAAGATACGCAGTATTTT. Protein sequence: CASSPLRAGEDTQYF.

This clonotype was picked up many times. The chain combines TRBV6-1 with TRBJ1-2, with a tentative D call TRBD1 (5 bases). V was trimmed by 7 bases and J by 3 bases, leaving 18 bases between them. The CDR3 loop spans 15 amino acids. Germline CDR1 is MNHNS and CDR2 is SASEGT. The CDR3 protein is CASTMTGQADYGYTF. The CDR3 DNA reads TGTGCCAGCACCATGACGGGGCAGGCGGACTATGGCTACACCTTC.

The chain couples TRBV7-9 to TRBJ1-2, with D perhaps matching TRBD1 (5 bases). The CDR3 has 14 residues. The V end was cut by 1 base, the J end by 7 bases, with 13 bases between. Per germline, CDR1 SEHNR and CDR2 FQNEAQ (reference sequence). CDR3 sequence (DNA): TGTGCCAGCAGCTTAGAGAGGGGAATGGGTGGCTACACCTTC. Protein: CASSLERGMGGYTF.

This clonotype was counted at least ten times. V usage is TRBV18 and J usage is TRBJ2-1; D is perhaps TRBD1 or TRBD2 (5 bases each). Germline V gene data show CDR1 as KGHSH and CDR2 as LQKENI. V was trimmed by 4 bases and J by 2 bases, leaving 12 bases between them. This CDR3 has 15 residues. This CDR3 is CASSLLPGPYNEQFF. The CDR3 nucleotides are TGTGCCAGCTCACTCCTACCGGGACCCTACAATGAGCAGTTCTTC.